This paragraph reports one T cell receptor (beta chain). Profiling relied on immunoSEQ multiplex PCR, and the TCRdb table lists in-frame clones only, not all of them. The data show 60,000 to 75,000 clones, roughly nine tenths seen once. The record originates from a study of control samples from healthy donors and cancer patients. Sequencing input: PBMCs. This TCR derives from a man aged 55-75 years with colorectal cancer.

CDR3 sequence reads: CASSFRSGGAGNEQFF. DNA for the CDR3: TGTGCCAGCAGCTTTCGTAGCGGGGGGGCCGGGAATGAGCAGTTCTTC. The chain is built from TRBV7-8 and TRBJ2-1, with 11 nucleotides matching TRBD2. CDR1 SGHVS and CDR2 FQNEAQ come from the germline V gene. V lost 3 bases to trimming and J lost 7 bases; unmatched junction nucleotides: 8. The CDR3 contains 16 residues.